This is a list of T cell receptor beta chains from one sample in a study of blood T cell repertoires in COVID-19. Measured with immunoSEQ multiplex PCR; TCRdb has only the in-frame clones, and not every one. Altogether roughly 260,000 clones are present, approximately 92% being singletons, with the ten largest covering around 2.6%. Sequencing used peripheral blood. These receptors all stem from a person between 18 and 30 years old with COVID-19, enrolled during active disease. Each CDR3 is given with its conserved first and last residue. The D gene is left open where the match is weak. For some rows the clone size is stated as once, few or many, or as a class when expanded; others skip it.

>TRBJ2-5|TRBD2|TRBV5-5|-
CASSLELAGGRETQYF
TGTGCCAGCAGCTTGGAGCTAGCGGGAGGGCGGGAGACCCAGTACTTC
>TRBJ2-4|TRBD1|TRBV19|-
CASSIGQGIGENIQYF
TGTGCCAGTAGTATCGGACAGGGGATTGGGGAAAACATTCAGTACTTC
>TRBJ1-3|-|TRBV29-1|few
CSVERGLSGNTIYF
TGCAGCGTTGAGCGGGGCCTCTCTGGAAACACCATATATTTT
>TRBJ2-5|-|TRBV5-1|once
CASRAAGEGTQYF
TGCGCCAGCAGGGCAGCAGGGGAGGGGACCCAGTACTTC
>TRBJ2-1|-|TRBV5-1|once
CASSAIRSAGNEQFF
TGCGCCAGCAGCGCAATCAGAAGCGCCGGGAATGAGCAGTTCTTC
>TRBJ2-1|-|TRBV24-1|-
CATSEISGSSYNEQFF
TGTGCCACCAGTGAAATATCCGGGAGCTCCTACAATGAGCAGTTCTTC
>TRBJ2-1|-|TRBV7-6|-
CASSVSHEQFF
TGTGCCAGCAGCGTCAGTCATGAGCAGTTCTTC
>TRBJ2-1|-|TRBV5-4|-
CASSLPSGAASYNEQFF
TGTGCCAGCAGCTTACCGAGCGGAGCCGCCTCCTACAATGAGCAGTTCTTC
>TRBJ2-1|TRBD2|TRBV5-6|-
CASSWGTSASTYNEQFF
TGTGCCAGCAGCTGGGGGACTAGCGCCTCGACCTACAATGAGCAGTTCTTC
>TRBJ2-1|-|TRBV10-3|-
CAISELLAKNEQFF
TGTGCCATCAGTGAGCTCCTAGCGAAAAATGAGCAGTTCTTC
>TRBJ2-1|-|TRBV3-1/TRBV3-2|-
CASSQGTGVSGEQFF
TGTGCCAGCAGCCAAGGGACGGGGGTTAGCGGTGAGCAGTTCTTC
>TRBJ2-3|TRBD2|TRBV5-4|once
CASSLKLAGGADTQYF
TGTGCCAGCAGCTTGAAGCTAGCGGGAGGTGCGGATACGCAGTATTTT
>TRBJ1-1|TRBD1|TRBV19|-
CASRPGTENTEAFF
TGTGCCAGTAGACCCGGGACAGAGAACACTGAAGCTTTCTTT
>TRBJ2-3|-|TRBV5-4|-
CASSLDGGTDTQYF
TGTGCCAGCAGCTTGGACGGCGGAACAGATACGCAGTATTTT
>TRBJ1-2|TRBD1|TRBV11-2|-
CASRQGRANYGYTF
TGTGCCAGCCGACAGGGACGAGCTAACTATGGCTACACCTTC
>TRBJ2-1|-|TRBV7-6|-
CASSSGKLNEQFF
TGTGCCAGCAGCTCGGGTAAACTCAATGAGCAGTTCTTC
>TRBJ2-3|TRBD2|TRBV7-9|-
CASSLGPGLAGVMTDTQYF
TGTGCCAGCAGCTTAGGTCCGGGACTAGCGGGAGTAATGACAGATACGCAGTATTTT
>TRBJ2-1|-|TRBV19|-
CASSIVGGEQFF
TGTGCCAGTAGTATAGTCGGCGGGGAGCAGTTCTTC
>TRBJ2-7|-|TRBV5-1|-
CASSHDTYSYEQYF
TGCGCCAGCAGCCATGACACCTACTCCTACGAGCAGTACTTC
>TRBJ1-5|-|TRBV24-1|-
CATSDLTSNQPQHF
TGTGCCACCAGTGATTTGACAAGCAATCAGCCCCAGCATTTT
>TRBJ2-7|TRBD1|TRBV2|-
CASRAGTGSYEQYF
TGTGCCAGCAGGGCCGGGACAGGGTCCTACGAGCAGTACTTC
>TRBJ2-1|-|TRBV11-2|once
CASSDSSGEQFF
TGTGCCAGCAGCGACTCTTCTGGTGAGCAGTTCTTC
>TRBJ1-1|-|TRBV28|-
CASSVTVMNTEAFF
TGTGCCAGCAGTGTGACAGTCATGAACACTGAAGCTTTCTTT
>TRBJ2-4|TRBD1|TRBV5-3|-
CARSLSTGTGRNIQYF
TGTGCCAGAAGCTTGAGCACCGGGACAGGGAGGAACATTCAGTACTTC
>TRBJ2-7|-|TRBV27|-
CASSATGIVYEQYF
TGTGCCAGCAGTGCCACAGGGATAGTATACGAGCAGTACTTC
>TRBJ2-5|-|TRBV4-2|-
CASSQEVGRGQETQYF
TGTGCCAGCAGCCAAGAGGTTGGCAGGGGACAAGAGACCCAGTACTTC
>TRBJ1-4|TRBD1|TRBV7-8|-
CASSLPKGAPDEKLFF
TGTGCCAGCAGCTTACCGAAGGGGGCGCCGGATGAAAAACTGTTTTTT
>TRBJ1-1|-|TRBV5-1|-
CASTPGPLNRAGEAFF
TGCGCCAGCACCCCGGGCCCTCTAAACAGGGCGGGTGAAGCTTTCTTT
>TRBJ2-7|TRBD2|TRBV5-4|-
CASSPSGGSYEQYF
TGTGCCAGCAGCCCGAGCGGGGGTTCCTACGAGCAGTACTTC
>TRBJ2-1|-|TRBV2|-
CASSERLQYNEQFF
TGTGCCAGCAGTGAAAGACTGCAGTACAATGAGCAGTTCTTC
>TRBJ2-3|-|TRBV4-1|-
CASSLSREVTQYF
TGCGCCAGCAGCCTCTCTAGGGAGGTTACGCAGTATTTT
>TRBJ2-4|-|TRBV28|-
CASISGEAKNIQYF
TGTGCCAGTATTTCGGGAGAGGCCAAAAACATTCAGTACTTC
>TRBJ2-1|-|TRBV25-1|-
CASSESVQGRYNEQFF
TGTGCCAGCAGTGAATCTGTTCAGGGCCGTTACAATGAGCAGTTCTTC
>TRBJ1-2|-|TRBV9|-
CASSVSQLNYGYTF
TGTGCCAGCAGCGTATCACAGCTAAACTATGGCTACACCTTC
>TRBJ2-7|TRBD1|TRBV7-2|-
CASSSTGVYEQYF
TGTGCCAGCAGCTCTACAGGGGTATACGAGCAGTACTTC
>TRBJ1-1|TRBD1|TRBV6-5|-
CASSYSTPGGTEAFF
TGTGCCAGCAGTTACTCGACTCCAGGGGGCACTGAAGCTTTCTTT
>TRBJ2-1|TRBD2|TRBV2|-
CASRPGTSAYNEQFF
TGTGCCAGCAGACCCGGGACTAGCGCCTACAATGAGCAGTTCTTC
>TRBJ2-7|TRBD1|TRBV29-1|-
CSVKDRVEQYF
TGCAGCGTGAAAGACAGGGTTGAGCAGTACTTC
>TRBJ1-1|-|TRBV10-3|-
CAISPGHDTEAFF
TGTGCCATCAGTCCGGGACATGACACTGAAGCTTTCTTT
>TRBJ1-6|-|TRBV4-1|-
CASSQDLGGYNSPLHF
TGCGCCAGCAGCCAAGATCTGGGGGGGTATAATTCACCCCTCCACTTT
>TRBJ1-2|-|TRBV24-1|-
CATSGSEDGYTF
TGTGCCACCAGTGGTTCAGAGGATGGCTACACCTTC
>TRBJ1-6|-|TRBV5-1|-
CASSLWRDPPYNSPLHF
TGCGCCAGCAGCTTGTGGAGGGATCCTCCCTATAATTCACCCCTCCACTTT
>TRBJ1-1|TRBD1|TRBV3-1/TRBV3-2|-
CASSRQGTEAFF
TGTGCCAGCAGTCGACAGGGGACTGAAGCTTTCTTT
>TRBJ2-7|-|TRBV30|-
CAWRGGTGKAWQYF
TGTGCCTGGAGGGGAGGGACAGGCAAGGCATGGCAGTACTTC
>TRBJ2-7|TRBD1|TRBV23-1|-
CASSQSYGAPEDRILDEQYF
TGCGCCAGCAGTCAATCTTACGGGGCTCCGGAGGACAGGATCTTGGACGAGCAGTACTTC
>TRBJ1-5|-|TRBV6-5|-
CASSYPGLRLW
TGTGCCAGCAGTTACCCCGGACTTAGACTTTGG
>TRBJ2-7|-|TRBV4-2|-
CASSQDRVYEQYF
TGTGCCAGCAGCCAAGATCGAGTTTACGAGCAGTACTTC
>TRBJ2-5|-|TRBV10-2|-
CASSESYRGQETQYF
TGCGCCAGCAGTGAGTCGTATCGGGGGCAAGAGACCCAGTACTTC
>TRBJ1-1|-|TRBV30|-
CAWSTSLRLAFF
TGTGCCTGGAGTACCAGTCTTCGACTGGCTTTCTTT
>TRBJ2-1|-|TRBV11-2|-
CASSLEGGSYNEQFF
TGTGCCAGCAGCTTAGAGGGGGGATCCTACAATGAGCAGTTCTTC
>TRBJ2-1|-|TRBV29-1|-
CSVAVGSTYNEQFF
TGCAGCGTTGCGGTCGGGAGTACCTACAATGAGCAGTTCTTC
>TRBJ1-1|TRBD1|TRBV29-1|-
CSGIYRGTSLTEAFF
TGCAGCGGGATATACAGGGGGACATCGCTGACTGAAGCTTTCTTT
>TRBJ1-6|-|TRBV27|-
CASSRWGSPLHF
TGTGCCAGCTCTAGGTGGGGCTCACCCCTCCACTTT
>TRBJ2-1|TRBD2|TRBV19|-
CASSIGEGNEQFF
TGTGCCAGTAGTATAGGGGAGGGCAATGAGCAGTTCTTC